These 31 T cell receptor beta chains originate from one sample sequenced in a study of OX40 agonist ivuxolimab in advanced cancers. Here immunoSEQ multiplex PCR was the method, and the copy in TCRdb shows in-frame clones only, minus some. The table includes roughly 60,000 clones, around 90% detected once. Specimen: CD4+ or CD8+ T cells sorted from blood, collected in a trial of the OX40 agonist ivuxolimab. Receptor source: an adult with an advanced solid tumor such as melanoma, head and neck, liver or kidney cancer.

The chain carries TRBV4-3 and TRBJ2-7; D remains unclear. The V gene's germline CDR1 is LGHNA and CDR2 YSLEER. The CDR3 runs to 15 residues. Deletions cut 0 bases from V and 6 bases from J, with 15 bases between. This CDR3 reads CASSQDSWAGTEQYF. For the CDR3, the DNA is TGCGCCAGCAGCCAAGATAGCTGGGCAGGCACCGAGCAGTACTTC.

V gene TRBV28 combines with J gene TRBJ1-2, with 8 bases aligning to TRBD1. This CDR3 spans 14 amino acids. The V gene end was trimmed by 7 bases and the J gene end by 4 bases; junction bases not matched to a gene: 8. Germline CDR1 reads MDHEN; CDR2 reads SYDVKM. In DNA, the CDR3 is TGTGCCAGCACCCAGGACAGGGCGGCCTATGGCTACACCTTC. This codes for CASTQDRAAYGYTF.

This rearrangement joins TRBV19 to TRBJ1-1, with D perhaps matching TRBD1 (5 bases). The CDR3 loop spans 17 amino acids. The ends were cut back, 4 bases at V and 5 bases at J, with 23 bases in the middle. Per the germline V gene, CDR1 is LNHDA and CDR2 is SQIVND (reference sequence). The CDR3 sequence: CASSNRQLTTIGTEAFF. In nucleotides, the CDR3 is TGTGCCAGTAGTAATCGACAGCTTACTACTATCGGGACTGAAGCTTTCTTT.

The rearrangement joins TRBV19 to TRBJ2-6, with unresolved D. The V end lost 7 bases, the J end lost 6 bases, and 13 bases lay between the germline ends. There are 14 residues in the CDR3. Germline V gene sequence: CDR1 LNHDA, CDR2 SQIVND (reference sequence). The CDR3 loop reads CASTSPQLANVLTF. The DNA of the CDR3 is TGTGCCAGTACCTCCCCCCAGTTGGCCAACGTCCTGACTTTC.

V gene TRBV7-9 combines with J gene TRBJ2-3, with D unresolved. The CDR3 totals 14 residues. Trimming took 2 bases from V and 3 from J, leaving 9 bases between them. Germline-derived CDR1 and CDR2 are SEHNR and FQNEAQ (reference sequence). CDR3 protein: CASSLTGGTDTQYF. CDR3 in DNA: TGTGCCAGCAGCTTAACTGGTGGAACAGATACGCAGTATTTT.

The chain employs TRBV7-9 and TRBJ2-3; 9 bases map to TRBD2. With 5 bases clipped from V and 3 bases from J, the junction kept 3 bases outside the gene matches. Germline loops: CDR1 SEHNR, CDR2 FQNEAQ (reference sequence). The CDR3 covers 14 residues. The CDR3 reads CASSQSGRTDTQYF. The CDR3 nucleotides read TGTGCCAGCAGCCAGAGCGGGAGGACAGATACGCAGTATTTT.

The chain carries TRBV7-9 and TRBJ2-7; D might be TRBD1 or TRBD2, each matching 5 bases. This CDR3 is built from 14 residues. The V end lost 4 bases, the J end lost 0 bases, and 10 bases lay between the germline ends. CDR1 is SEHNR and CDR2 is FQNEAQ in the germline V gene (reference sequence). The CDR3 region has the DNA TGTGCCAGCAGCTCGACGGGGCACTCCTACGAGCAGTACTTC. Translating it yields CASSSTGHSYEQYF.

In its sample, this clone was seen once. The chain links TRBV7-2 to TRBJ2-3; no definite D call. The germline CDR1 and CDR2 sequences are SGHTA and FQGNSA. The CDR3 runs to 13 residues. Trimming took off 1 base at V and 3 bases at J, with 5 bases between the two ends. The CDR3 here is CASSLVQTDTQYF. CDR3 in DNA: TGTGCCAGCAGCTTAGTGCAGACAGATACGCAGTATTTT.

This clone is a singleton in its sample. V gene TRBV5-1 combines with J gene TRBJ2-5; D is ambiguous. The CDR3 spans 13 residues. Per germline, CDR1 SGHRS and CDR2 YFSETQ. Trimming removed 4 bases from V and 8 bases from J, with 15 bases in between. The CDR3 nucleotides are TGCGCCAGCAGCCTTAACGGTCAGGACACCCAGTACTTC. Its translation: CASSLNGQDTQYF.

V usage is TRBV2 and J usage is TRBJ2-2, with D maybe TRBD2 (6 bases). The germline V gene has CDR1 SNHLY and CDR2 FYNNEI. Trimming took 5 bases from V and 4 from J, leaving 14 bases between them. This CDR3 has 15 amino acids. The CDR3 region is CASSFGSRSTGELFF. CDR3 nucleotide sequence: TGTGCCAGCAGTTTCGGGAGTCGGAGCACCGGGGAGCTGTTTTTT. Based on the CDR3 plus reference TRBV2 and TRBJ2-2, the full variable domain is EPEVTQTPSHQVTQMGQEVILRCVPISNHLYFYWYRQILGQKVEFLVSFYNNEISEKSEIFDDQFSVERPDGSNFTLKIRSTKLEDSAMYFCASSFGSRSTGELFFGEGSRLTVL.

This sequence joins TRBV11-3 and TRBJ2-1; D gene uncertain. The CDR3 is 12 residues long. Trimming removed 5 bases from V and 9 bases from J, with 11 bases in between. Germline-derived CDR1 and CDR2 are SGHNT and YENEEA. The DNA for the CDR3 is TGTGCCAGCAGCGCCAGTAAACTTGAGCAGTTCTTC. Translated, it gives CASSASKLEQFF.

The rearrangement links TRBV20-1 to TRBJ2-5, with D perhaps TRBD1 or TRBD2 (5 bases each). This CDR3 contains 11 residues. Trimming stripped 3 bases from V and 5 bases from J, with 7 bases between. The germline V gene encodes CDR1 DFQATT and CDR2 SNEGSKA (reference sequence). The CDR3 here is CSASWGETQYF. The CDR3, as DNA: TGCAGTGCTAGTTGGGGGGAGACCCAGTACTTC.

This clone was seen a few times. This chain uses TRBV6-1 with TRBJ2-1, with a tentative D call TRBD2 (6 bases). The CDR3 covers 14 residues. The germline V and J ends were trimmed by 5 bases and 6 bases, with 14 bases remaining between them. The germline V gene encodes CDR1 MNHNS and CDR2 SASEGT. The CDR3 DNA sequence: TGTGCCAGCAGTTCCAGTGGAGGGGTCAATGAGCAGTTCTTC. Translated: CASSSSGGVNEQFF.

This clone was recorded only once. CDR3 DNA: TGCGCCAGCAGCCCTCCATCAGGCTCTGGGGCCAACGTCCTGACTTTC. Translating it yields CASSPPSGSGANVLTF. The V gene is TRBV4-3, the J gene TRBJ2-6; no clear D. The CDR3 has 16 amino acids. The V gene's germline CDR1 is LGHNA and CDR2 YSLEER. V lost 4 bases and J lost 0, with 10 bases in between.

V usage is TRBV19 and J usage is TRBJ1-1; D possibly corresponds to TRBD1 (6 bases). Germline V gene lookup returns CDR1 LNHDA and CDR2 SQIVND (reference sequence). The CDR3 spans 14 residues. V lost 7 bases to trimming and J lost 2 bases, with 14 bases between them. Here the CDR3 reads CASKLGTLNTEAFF. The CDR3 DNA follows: TGTGCCAGTAAGTTGGGGACATTAAACACTGAAGCTTTCTTT.

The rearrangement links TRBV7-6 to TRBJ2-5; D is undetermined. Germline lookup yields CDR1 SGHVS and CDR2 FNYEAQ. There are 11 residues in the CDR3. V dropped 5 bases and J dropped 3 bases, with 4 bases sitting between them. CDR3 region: CASSEEETQYF. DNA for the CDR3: TGTGCCAGCAGCGAGGAAGAGACCCAGTACTTC.

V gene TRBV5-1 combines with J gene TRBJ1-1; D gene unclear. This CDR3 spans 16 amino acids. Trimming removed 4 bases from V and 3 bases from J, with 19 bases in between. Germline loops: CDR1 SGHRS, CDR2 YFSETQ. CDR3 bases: TGCGCCAGCAGCATTCCTCGGTTTCGGGAGGACACTGAAGCTTTCTTT. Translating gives CASSIPRFREDTEAFF.

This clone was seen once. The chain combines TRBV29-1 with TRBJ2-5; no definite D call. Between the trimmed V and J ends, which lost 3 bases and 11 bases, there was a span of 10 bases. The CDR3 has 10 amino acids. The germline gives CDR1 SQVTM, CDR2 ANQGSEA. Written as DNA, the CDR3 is TGCAGCGTTGACACAACGAGTCAGTACTTC. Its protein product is CSVDTTSQYF.

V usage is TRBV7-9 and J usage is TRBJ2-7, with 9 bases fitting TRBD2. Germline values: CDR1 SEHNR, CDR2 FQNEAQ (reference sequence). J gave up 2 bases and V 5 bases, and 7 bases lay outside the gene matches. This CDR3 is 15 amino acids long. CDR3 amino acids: CASSKLAGFTYEQYF. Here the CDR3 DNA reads TGTGCCAGCAGCAAACTAGCGGGTTTTACCTACGAGCAGTACTTC.

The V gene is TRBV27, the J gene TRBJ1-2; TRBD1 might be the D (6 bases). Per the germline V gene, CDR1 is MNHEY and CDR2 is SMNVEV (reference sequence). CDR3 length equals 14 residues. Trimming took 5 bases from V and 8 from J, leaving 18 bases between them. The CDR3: CASSPFPGAGGYTF. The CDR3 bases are TGTGCCAGCAGTCCCTTCCCGGGGGCTGGAGGCTACACCTTC.

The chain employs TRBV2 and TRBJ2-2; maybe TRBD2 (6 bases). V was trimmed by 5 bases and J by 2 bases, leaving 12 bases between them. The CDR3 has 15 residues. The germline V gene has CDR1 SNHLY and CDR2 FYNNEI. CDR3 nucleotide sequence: TGTGCCAGCAGTTGGGACTCGACAAACACCGGGGAGCTGTTTTTT. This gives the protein CASSWDSTNTGELFF.

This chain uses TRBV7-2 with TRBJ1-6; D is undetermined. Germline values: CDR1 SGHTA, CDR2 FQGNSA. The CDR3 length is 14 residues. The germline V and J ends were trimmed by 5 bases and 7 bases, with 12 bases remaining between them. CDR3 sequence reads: CASSAQVSNSPLHF. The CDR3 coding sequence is TGTGCCAGCAGCGCCCAGGTTTCGAATTCACCCCTCCACTTT.

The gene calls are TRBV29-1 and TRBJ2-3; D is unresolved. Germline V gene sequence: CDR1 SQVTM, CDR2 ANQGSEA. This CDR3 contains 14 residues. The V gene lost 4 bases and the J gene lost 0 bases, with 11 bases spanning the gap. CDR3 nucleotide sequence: TGCAGCGTTGTGTTCCAGATCAGCACAGATACGCAGTATTTT. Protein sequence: CSVVFQISTDTQYF.

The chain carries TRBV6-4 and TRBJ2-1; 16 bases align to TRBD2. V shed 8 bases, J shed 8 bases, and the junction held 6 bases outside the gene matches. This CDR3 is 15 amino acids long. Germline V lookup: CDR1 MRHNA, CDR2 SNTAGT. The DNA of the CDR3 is TGTGCCAGCGGGGCCGGGACTAGCGGGAGGGATGAGCAGTTCTTC. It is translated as CASGAGTSGRDEQFF.

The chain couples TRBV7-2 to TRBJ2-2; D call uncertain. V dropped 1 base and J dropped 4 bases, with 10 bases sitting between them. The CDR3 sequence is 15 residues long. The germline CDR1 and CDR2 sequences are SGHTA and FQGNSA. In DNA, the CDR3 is TGTGCCAGCAGCTTAGATCTGGCCCCCACCGGGGAGCTGTTTTTT. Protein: CASSLDLAPTGELFF.

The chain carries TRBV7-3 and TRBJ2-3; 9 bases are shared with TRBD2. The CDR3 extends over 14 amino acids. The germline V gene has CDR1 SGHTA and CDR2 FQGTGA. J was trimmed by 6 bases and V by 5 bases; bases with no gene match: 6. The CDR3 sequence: CASSLTSGSDTQYF. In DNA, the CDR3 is TGTGCCAGCAGCCTGACTAGCGGAAGTGATACGCAGTATTTT.

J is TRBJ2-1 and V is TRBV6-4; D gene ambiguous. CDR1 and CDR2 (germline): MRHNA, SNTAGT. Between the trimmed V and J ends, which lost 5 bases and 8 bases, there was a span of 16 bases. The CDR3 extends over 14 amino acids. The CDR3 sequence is CASSLLGAGDEQFF. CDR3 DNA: TGTGCCAGCAGTCTTCTAGGTGCCGGAGATGAGCAGTTCTTC.

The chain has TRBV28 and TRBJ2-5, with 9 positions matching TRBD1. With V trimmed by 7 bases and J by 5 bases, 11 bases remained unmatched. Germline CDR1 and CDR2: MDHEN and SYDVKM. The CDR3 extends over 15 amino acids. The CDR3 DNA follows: TGTGCCAGCAACAGAGGAGGGACAGGGAGGGAGACCCAGTACTTC. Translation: CASNRGGTGRETQYF.

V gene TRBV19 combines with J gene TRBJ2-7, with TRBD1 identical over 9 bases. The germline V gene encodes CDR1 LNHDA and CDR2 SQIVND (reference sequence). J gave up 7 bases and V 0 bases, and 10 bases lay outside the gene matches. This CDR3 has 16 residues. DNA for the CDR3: TGTGCCAGTAGTATAGAGGGTACAGGGGGCGCGGGAGAGCAGTACTTC. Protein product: CASSIEGTGGAGEQYF.

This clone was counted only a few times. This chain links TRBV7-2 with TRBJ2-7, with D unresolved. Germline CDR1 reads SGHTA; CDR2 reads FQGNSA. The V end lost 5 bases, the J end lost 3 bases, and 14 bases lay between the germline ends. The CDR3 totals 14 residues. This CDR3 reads CASSKPPDHYEQYF. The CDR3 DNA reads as TGTGCCAGCAGCAAGCCCCCGGACCACTACGAGCAGTACTTC.

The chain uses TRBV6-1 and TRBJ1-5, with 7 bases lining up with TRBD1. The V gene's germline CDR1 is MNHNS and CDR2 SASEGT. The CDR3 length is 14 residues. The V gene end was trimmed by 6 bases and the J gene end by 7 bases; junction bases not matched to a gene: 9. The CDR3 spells CASRSEQGSQPQHF. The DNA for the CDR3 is TGTGCCAGCAGGTCGGAACAGGGGTCCCAGCCCCAGCATTTT.